This T cell receptor beta chain originates from a study of blood T cells in healthy people across ages. Study conclusions and caveats: The study found TCR beta diversity correlated strongly with naive T cell percentage. When one million T cells were used, diversity estimates were thought to be underestimates. Among T cells, TCR beta diversity per million cells dropped roughly linearly as age rose.

The table lists this clonotype with many counts. Its antigen is unknown. PCR was performed a second time for about 7 to 11 cycles using a sample-barcoded 5' primer and a J-beta primer mix. The template-switch adaptor was a 5' adaptor with 12 random nucleotides. It tagged each cDNA molecule. MiXCR, run by TCRdb on the 5' RACE reads, gives a single entry per CDR3 protein. The sample yields some 730,000 distinct CDR3 sequences, 22% seen once. The CDR3 has 14 residues. The source is a man aged 65-85 years in good health. This chain joins TRBV21-1 and TRBJ1-3; the listed D gene, TRBD1, was not tested against the DNA. TRBV21-1 represents a pseudogene. Sequenced input: blood. The CDR3 loop reads CASRTGDSGNTIYF. CDR3 DNA: TGTGCCAGCAGAACAGGGGACTCTGGAAACACCATATATTTT.